The TCR beta chain under discussion was sequenced for a study of tumor-infiltrating lymphocytes in oesophageal squamous cell carcinoma. This clonotype has just a few counts. TCRdb ran MiXCR on the PCR reads and lists one entry per CDR3 protein. The sample lists some 15,000 distinct CDR3 sequences, about 55% occurring once. The TCR comes from a female donor with esophageal squamous cell carcinoma. Input material: esophageal tumor tissue.

The CDR3 DNA is TGTGCCAGCAGTTCTCGAAGGACTAGCGACTCCTCCTACGAGCAGTACTTC. Translating it yields CASSSRRTSDSSYEQYF. The chain combines TRBV12-3 or TRBV12-4 with TRBJ2-1; 9 nucleotides line up with TRBD2. The J call is in doubt because the DNA end fits TRBJ2-7 better. This CDR3 has 17 amino acids.